This T cell receptor (beta chain) was sequenced during a study of blood T cell repertoires in COVID-19. Study summary: Collection of acute and convalescent COVID-19 samples took place in the United States, Italy and Spain.

The J segment lost 0 bases and the V segment lost 5 bases, leaving 12 bases of the junction unmatched. This CDR3 spans 16 amino acids. Germline V CDR1 and CDR2: SQVTM, ANQGSEA. How the authors handled the data: Estimation of nucleated cell counts relied on the amplification of reference gene primers. Repertoires were generated with immunoSEQ multiplex PCR, while TCRdb's copy carries only in-frame clones and drops some. V and J calls plus clone size are reproduced from that table; the DNA served to infer D and trimming. Here the sample spans over 90,000 clones, less than 90% being singletons. Source material: peripheral blood. The TCR sequence derives from a man aged 80 or over with acute or convalescent COVID-19. The chain carries TRBV29-1 and TRBJ2-7, with 8 bases that match TRBD2. CDR3 coding DNA: TGCAGCGTTCGGGAGGGGGGAGTCTCCCCCTCCTACGAGCAGTACTTC. The encoded protein is CSVREGGVSPSYEQYF.